Below, 9 T cell receptor beta chains from the same sample are listed, as sequenced in a study of CD4+ T cells in melanoma (dated by TCRdb to between 2021 and 2023). The library was made by the immunoSEQ multiplex PCR assay. This immuneACCESS table, as held by TCRdb, lists in-frame sequences with V and J called but not all clones. Of the missing ones, under half trace to an unresolved V gene in checked studies; the others have no known cause. The sample table lists a few thousand clones, about 70% of them with a count of one. The leading ten clones occupy less than 30% of the sample. The material sequenced was cells from a culture (not recorded whether cultured in vitro). The receptors were gathered from a human donor with melanoma.

The chain combines TRBV5-1 with TRBJ2-2; 14 positions agree with TRBD2. This CDR3 comprises 16 residues. After removal of 4 bases from V and 7 bases from J, the junction contained 6 bases not matched to a gene. CDR1 and CDR2 from the germline V gene are SGHRS and YFSETQ. Here the CDR3 reads CASSGLAGGIIGELFF. As DNA, the CDR3 is TGCGCCAGCAGCGGACTAGCGGGGGGCATCATCGGGGAGCTGTTTTTT.

V gene TRBV6-2 or TRBV6-3 combines with J gene TRBJ2-1; no clear D gene. The CDR3 runs 15 residues. Germline V gene data show CDR1 as MNHEY and CDR2 as SVGEGT. V lost 2 bases, J lost 4 bases, and 12 bases lay in between. In nucleotides, the CDR3 is TGTGCCAGCAGTTACGGGGTTGGCGAATACAATGAGCAGTTCTTC. Protein: CASSYGVGEYNEQFF.

There are a few counts of this clone. The chain employs TRBV5-1 and TRBJ1-3; 9 bases fit TRBD1. The CDR3 consists of 15 residues. Losses at the gene ends were 2 bases for V and 6 bases for J; bases not matched to a gene: 6. The germline V gene has CDR1 SGHRS and CDR2 YFSETQ. CDR3: CASSLQGAPENTIYF. Written as DNA, the CDR3 is TGCGCCAGCAGCTTACAGGGGGCGCCGGAAAACACCATATATTTT.

This rearrangement joins TRBV19 to TRBJ2-3; 8 nucleotides match TRBD2. This CDR3 comprises 17 residues. V lost 3 bases, J lost 2 bases, and 10 bases stayed unmatched. The germline V gene has CDR1 LNHDA and CDR2 SQIVND (reference sequence). The CDR3 DNA sequence: TGTGCCAGTAGTATCTTAAGCGGGGGCGTCCCCACAGATACGCAGTATTTT. It is translated as CASSILSGGVPTDTQYF.

Sample share makes this clone medium-sized. The rearrangement uses TRBV6-5 and TRBJ2-3; D uncertain. V shed 0 bases and J shed 0 bases, with 4 bases lying between them. This CDR3 spans 14 amino acids. CDR1 is MNHEY and CDR2 is SVGAGI in the germline V gene. Written as DNA, the CDR3 is TGTGCCAGCAGTTACTCGCCTAGCACAGATACGCAGTATTTT. It translates to CASSYSPSTDTQYF.

The chain links TRBV7-2 to TRBJ1-5; tentatively, D is TRBD1 (5 bases). Trimming cost V 1 base and J 0 bases, with 13 bases left between them. From germline, CDR1 is SGHTA and CDR2 FQGNSA. The CDR3 runs to 17 residues. The chain's CDR3 is CASSLVGHSYSNQPQHF. The CDR3, as DNA: TGTGCCAGCAGCTTAGTAGGACACTCTTATAGCAATCAGCCCCAGCATTTT.

The chain carries TRBV28 and TRBJ1-3, with 7 positions matching TRBD1. The trim removed 6 bases at V and 5 bases at J, leaving 13 bases unmatched. This CDR3 comprises 16 residues. Germline V lookup: CDR1 MDHEN, CDR2 SYDVKM. The CDR3 region has the DNA TGTGCCAGCAGCTCCGGGACAGTCTTTTTTCGAAACACCATATATTTT. Protein product: CASSSGTVFFRNTIYF.

By share of the sample, this clone is medium-sized (0.01 to 0.1%). The chain recombines TRBV27 with TRBJ1-6; D uncertain. V was cut by 7 bases and J by 8 bases, with 12 bases left in between. This CDR3 has 13 amino acids. From germline, CDR1 is MNHEY and CDR2 SMNVEV (reference sequence). CDR3: CASTPSLDSPLHF. The CDR3 region has the DNA TGTGCCAGCACCCCTTCGCTGGATTCACCCCTCCACTTT.

The CDR3 here is CASSLRGADNEQYF. The CDR3 region has the DNA TGTGCCAGCAGCTTACGGGGCGCCGACAACGAGCAGTACTTC. The chain is built from TRBV11-3 and TRBJ2-7, with D perhaps assigned TRBD1 or TRBD2 (5 bases each). The CDR3 loop spans 14 amino acids. With 2 bases removed from V and 5 bases from J, the gap between germline ends came to 13 bases. Germline V gene sequence: CDR1 SGHNT, CDR2 YENEEA.